A selection of T cell receptor beta chains follows, all from one sample in a study of blood T cell repertoires in COVID-19. The protocol was immunoSEQ multiplex PCR, while the TCRdb copy is restricted to in-frame clones and leaves out a portion. The sample lists 200,000 to 250,000 clones, 60% to 85% occurring once. Source material: peripheral blood. Source of these receptors: a woman in her 70s with acute or convalescent COVID-19. CDR3s include the opening cysteine and the closing phenylalanine or tryptophan. The D gene is left open where the match is weak. Expanded clones get a size class; other rows say once, few or many, or leave the size out.

TRBV7-2,-,-,TRBJ2-5,TGTGCCAGCAGCCAACTTCTGGGGAGGGAGACCCAGTACTTC,CASSQLLGRETQYF
TRBV14,few,TRBD1,TRBJ1-1,TGTGCCAGCAGCCAACCGGGACAGGGGAACACTGAAGCTTTCTTT,CASSQPGQGNTEAFF
TRBV9,-,TRBD2,TRBJ2-2,TGTGCCAGCAGCACGCGCCGAGCGGGGCCGAACACCGGGGAGCTGTTTTTT,CASSTRRAGPNTGELFF
TRBV5-1,-,TRBD1,TRBJ2-7,TGCGCCAGCAGCCAAAGGGACAGATTCGTGTCTTACGAGCAGTACTTC,CASSQRDRFVSYEQYF
TRBV5-1,-,TRBD1,TRBJ2-7,TGCGCCACCTCGCCCCAGGGGGACCACGAGCAGTACTTC,CATSPQGDHEQYF
TRBV6-5,-,TRBD2,TRBJ2-4,TGTGCCAGCACTAGCGGGGGGGCTACTGGAAACATTCAGTACTTC,CASTSGGATGNIQYF
TRBV5-1,-,TRBD2,TRBJ2-1,TGCGCCAGCAGATTAGCGGGGGGCCTCAACAATGAGCAGTTCTTC,CASRLAGGLNNEQFF
TRBV6-5,-,-,TRBJ1-1,TGTGCCAGCATGGACACGGGGGTGCGCACTGAAGCTTTCTTT,CASMDTGVRTEAFF
TRBV6-5,-,-,TRBJ1-6,TGTGCCAGCAGTCAACAGAATTCACCCCTCCACTTT,CASSQQNSPLHF
TRBV4-3,once,-,TRBJ1-4,TGCGCCAGCAGCCAAGGGGGCAGGGGCAATGAAAAACTGTTTTTT,CASSQGGRGNEKLFF
TRBV7-3,once,-,TRBJ2-5,TGTGCCAGCAGCCCCGACAGGTTTCCAGAGACCCAGTACTTC,CASSPDRFPETQYF
TRBV5-5,-,TRBD1,TRBJ2-3,TGTGCCAGCAGGCGGTCAGGGGGCTACAGCTCAGATACGCAGTATTTT,CASRRSGGYSSDTQYF
TRBV24-1,-,TRBD2,TRBJ2-1,TGTGCCACCAGTGATAGGCGGGGGGGTCCGTACTCCTACAATGAGCAGTTCTTC,CATSDRRGGPYSYNEQFF
TRBV12-3/TRBV12-4,-,-,TRBJ2-1,TGTGCCAGCAGCTTAAGGGGCAATGATGAGCAGTTCTTC,CASSLRGNDEQFF
TRBV18,-,TRBD1,TRBJ1-1,TGTGCCAGCTCACCCGCCGGACAGGGTAAAGGAGCTTTCTTT,CASSPAGQGKGAFF
TRBV15,-,-,TRBJ1-3,TGTGCCACCAGCAGTGGAAGGGGGGGCCCTGGAAACACCATATATTTT,CATSSGRGGPGNTIYF
TRBV6-2/TRBV6-3,-,TRBD2,TRBJ2-2,TGTGCCAGCAGTTCCGGAGCAGGGCTAGCGGGGGTATCCGGGGAGCTGTTTTTT,CASSSGAGLAGVSGELFF
TRBV6-5,-,-,TRBJ1-1,TGTGCCAGCAGTTACTCGAATCACAGGGATGAAGCTTTCTTT,CASSYSNHRDEAFF
TRBV29-1,-,TRBD2,TRBJ2-5,TGCAGCTTTTCCGGGACTAGCGTTACAGAGACCCAGTACTTC,CSFSGTSVTETQYF
TRBV24-1,-,-,TRBJ1-5,TGTGCCACCAGTGAACGCGGGGATCAGCCCCAGCATTTT,CATSERGDQPQHF
TRBV29-1,-,-,TRBJ2-3,TGCAGCGTTGAATTTACCTACACAGATACGCAGTATTTT,CSVEFTYTDTQYF
TRBV11-2,-,-,TRBJ2-3,TGTGCCAGCAGCTTAGGGCGAGCCAGGGCAGATACGCAGTATTTT,CASSLGRARADTQYF
TRBV5-1,-,-,TRBJ2-5,TGCGCCAGCAGCTTGGTCCGGGATGAGACCCAGTACTTC,CASSLVRDETQYF
TRBV12-5,once,TRBD1,TRBJ1-1,TGTGCTAGTGGTTTGGGGGACAGCAGCGACACTGAAGCTTTCTTT,CASGLGDSSDTEAFF
TRBV4-2,-,-,TRBJ1-1,TGTGCCAGCAGCCAAGGCGTCGGGTCTGAAGCTTTCTTT,CASSQGVGSEAFF
TRBV19,-,-,TRBJ1-3,TGTGCCAGTGCAGGAAGCTCCTCTGGAAACACCATATATTTT,CASAGSSSGNTIYF
TRBV5-6,-,TRBD2,TRBJ2-1,TGTGCCAGCAGCACCGGGACTAGCGGGGGCTATGAGCAGTTCTTC,CASSTGTSGGYEQFF
TRBV9,-,TRBD2,TRBJ2-3,TGTGCCAGCTTCCCCGGGTTAGCGGGTCCAGCAGATACGCAGTATTTT,CASFPGLAGPADTQYF
TRBV18,-,-,TRBJ2-2,TGTGCCAGCTCACCAGAAGCGGCCGGGGAGCTGTTTTTT,CASSPEAAGELFF
TRBV6-4,once,-,TRBJ1-1,TGTGCCAGCAGATCACAGCTGAACACTGAAGCTTTCTTT,CASRSQLNTEAFF
TRBV6-2/TRBV6-3,-,TRBD1,TRBJ2-1,TGTGCCAGCAGTTACAAGGGTCAGGGGGCGCGGAATGAGCAGTTCTTC,CASSYKGQGARNEQFF
TRBV7-2,many,TRBD1,TRBJ2-1,TGTGCCAGCAGCTTAACGTACAGGGGAAATGAGCAGTTCTTC,CASSLTYRGNEQFF
TRBV6-2/TRBV6-3,-,TRBD1,TRBJ2-7,TGTGCCAGCAGTTCCATAGTCCCGGGACAGGGGGGAACCTTC,CASSSIVPGQGGTF
TRBV7-9,-,TRBD1,TRBJ2-5,TGTGCCAGCAGCTCCGGACAGGGGGAAGGAGAGACCCAGTACTTC,CASSSGQGEGETQYF
TRBV29-1,-,-,TRBJ1-2,TGCAGCGTTGAAGGTCCGGGAAACTATGGCTACACCTTC,CSVEGPGNYGYTF
TRBV5-1,once,TRBD1,TRBJ2-3,TGCGCCAGCAGCTGGAAGGGGGCAGGGGATACGCAGTATTTT,CASSWKGAGDTQYF
TRBV9,-,TRBD2,TRBJ2-3,TGTGCCAGCAGTACTACTAGCGGATACACAGATACGCAGTATTTT,CASSTTSGYTDTQYF
TRBV7-2,once,TRBD2,TRBJ2-5,TGTGCCAGCAGCTTAGGCCCCCCCGGGGGGACGGGGGAGACCCAGTACTTC,CASSLGPPGGTGETQYF
TRBV9,-,-,TRBJ2-7,TGTGCCAGCAGCGTATGGGGAGACTACGAGCAGTACTTC,CASSVWGDYEQYF
TRBV5-1,-,-,TRBJ1-2,TGCGCCAGCAGCCAGGACTCCTCCTATGGCTACACCTTC,CASSQDSSYGYTF
TRBV7-2,-,TRBD1,TRBJ2-1,TGTGCCAGCAGCCGCAGTCCCGGGACAGCTTACAATGAGCAGTTCTTC,CASSRSPGTAYNEQFF
TRBV30,-,-,TRBJ1-4,TGTGCCTGGAGTCGGGGAGTAGGAGCAACTAATGAAAAACTGTTTTTT,CAWSRGVGATNEKLFF
TRBV19,-,-,TRBJ2-2,TGTGCCAGTGGGTCGGGGTGGGACACCGGGGAGCTGTTTTTT,CASGSGWDTGELFF
TRBV10-3,-,TRBD2,TRBJ2-2,TGTGCCATCAGCGGCAGACTAGCGGGTAACACCGGGGAGCTGTTTTTT,CAISGRLAGNTGELFF
TRBV5-1,-,-,TRBJ2-5,TGCGCCAGCAGCTTGTTGACGCGGGAGACCCAGTACTTC,CASSLLTRETQYF
TRBV5-1,-,TRBD1,TRBJ1-4,TGCGCCAGCAGCAACGGACAGGAGGCAACTAATGAAAAACTGTTTTTT,CASSNGQEATNEKLFF
TRBV5-4,-,TRBD1,TRBJ1-2,TGTGCCAGCAGCTTGGGTTGGCAGGGGGCTTACGGCTACACCTTC,CASSLGWQGAYGYTF
TRBV14,-,TRBD1,TRBJ1-2,TGTGCCAGCAGCCAGACAGGGGGCGCGGATAACTATGGCTACACCTTC,CASSQTGGADNYGYTF
TRBV30,-,-,TRBJ2-7,TGTGCCTGGACATCTCCTGGCCGCTCCTACGAGCAGTACTTC,CAWTSPGRSYEQYF
TRBV5-1,-,TRBD1,TRBJ2-3,TGCGCCAGCAGCCAGCTTCCGACAGGGAGCACAGATACGCAGTATTTT,CASSQLPTGSTDTQYF
TRBV24-1,-,-,TRBJ1-5,TGTGCCACCAGTACAGGGAATCAGCCCCAGCATTTT,CATSTGNQPQHF
TRBV10-3,few,-,TRBJ2-7,TGTGCCATCAGTGGGAGCTCCTACGAGCAGTACTTC,CAISGSSYEQYF